Each of the 24 T cell receptor beta chains below was sequenced from the same sample in a study of blood T cells in healthy people across ages. A J-beta primer mix and a sample-barcoded 5' primer were used in a second PCR of roughly 6 to 12 cycles. From the 5' RACE reads, TCRdb called clonotypes with MiXCR, one entry per CDR3 protein. The sample consists of fewer than 950,000 distinct CDR3 sequences, 35% to 40% of them appearing once. The sample was blood. These receptors all come from a man aged 18-30 years in good health.

The chain has TRBV2 and TRBJ2-1; D is uncertain. The CDR3 covers 13 residues. Trimming removed 8 bases at V and 1 base at J, with 9 bases between. The germline V gene encodes CDR1 SNHLY and CDR2 FYNNEI. CDR3 DNA: TGTGCCAGCGAAACACGGTCCTACAATGAGCAGTTCTTC. Amino acid sequence: CASETRSYNEQFF. Together with reference TRBV2 and TRBJ2-1, the CDR3 gives the full variable domain: EPEVTQTPSHQVTQMGQEVILRCVPISNHLYFYWYRQILGQKVEFLVSFYNNEISEKSEIFDDQFSVERPDGSNFTLKIRSTKLEDSAMYFCASETRSYNEQFFGPGTRLTVL.

J is TRBJ2-1 and V is TRBV7-2; D is undetermined. This CDR3 contains 14 residues. Trimming took off 4 bases at V and 4 bases at J, with 11 bases between the two ends. Looked up from germline, CDR1 is SGHTA and CDR2 is FQGNSA. CDR3 amino acids: CASSSAGVYNEQFF. The CDR3, as DNA: TGTGCCAGCAGCTCAGCTGGAGTATACAATGAGCAGTTCTTC.

V and J are TRBV29-1 and TRBJ2-3; TRBD1 matches 9 bases. The CDR3 has 15 residues. The germline CDR1 and CDR2 sequences are SQVTM and ANQGSEA. J was trimmed by 3 bases and V by 4 bases; bases with no gene match: 8. CDR3 residues: CSVAGQGNPTDTQYF. The CDR3 nucleotides are TGCAGCGTTGCCGGACAGGGGAACCCAACAGATACGCAGTATTTT.

This clonotype showed up just once. One end of the junction is discordant with germline, which a read error may explain. The rearrangement uses TRBV12-3 or TRBV12-4 and TRBJ1-4; 9 nucleotides agree with TRBD1. This CDR3 contains 15 residues. The CDR3 here is CTSSRGGQGSEKLFF. DNA for the CDR3: TGTACCAGCAGCCGAGGGGGACAGGGTAGCGAAAAACTGTTTTTT.

This clonotype occurred a few times. The V and J genes are TRBV6-2 or TRBV6-3 and TRBJ2-3; the match to TRBD2 covers 8 bases. V shed 5 bases and J 2 bases; nucleotides not matched to a gene: 12. This CDR3 region has 17 residues. CDR1 MNHEY and CDR2 SVGEGT come from the germline V gene. In DNA form, the CDR3 reads TGTGCCAGCAGTGGGAGACGGGGGGGCTCCTTCACAGATACGCAGTATTTT. Translating gives CASSGRRGGSFTDTQYF.

The gene calls are TRBV28 and TRBJ2-7; either TRBD1 or TRBD2 may fit D (5 bases each). Germline V gene sequence: CDR1 MDHEN, CDR2 SYDVKM. This CDR3 has 12 residues. Trimming left V 6 bases short and J 5 bases short, with 11 bases between. The CDR3 protein is CASRKGDDEQYF. The CDR3 DNA follows: TGTGCCAGCAGGAAAGGGGACGACGAGCAGTACTTC.

This clonotype was counted only a few times. CDR3: CASSLRGGRRDTQYF. The CDR3 DNA is TGTGCCAGCAGTTTGCGGGGGGGCCGGCGGGATACGCAGTATTTT. The gene calls are TRBV28 and TRBJ2-3, with TRBD2 matching 9 bases. The CDR3 is 15 amino acids. Germline V gives CDR1 MDHEN, CDR2 SYDVKM. With 3 bases clipped from V and 6 bases from J, the junction kept 7 bases outside the gene matches. The full variable domain, completed using reference TRBV28 and TRBJ2-3, is DVKVTQSSRYLVKRTGEKVFLECVQDMDHENMFWYRQDPGLGLRLIYFSYDVKMKEKGDIPEGYSVSREKKERFSLILESASTNQTSMYLCASSLRGGRRDTQYFGPGTRLTVL.

This clonotype showed up many times. This chain connects TRBV20-1 to TRBJ1-2; D is ambiguous. The CDR3 consists of 12 residues. Germline CDR1 is DFQATT and CDR2 is SNEGSKA (reference sequence). Trimming took off 1 base at V and 4 bases at J, with 7 bases between the two ends. The CDR3 region is CSARGRAYGYTF. The DNA of the CDR3 is TGCAGTGCTAGAGGCCGCGCCTATGGCTACACCTTC.

The V and J genes are TRBV5-6 and TRBJ1-2, with a weak D call TRBD1 (5 bases). V dropped 2 bases and J dropped 10 bases, with 15 bases sitting between them. CDR3 size: 13 residues. The germline V gene has CDR1 SGHDT and CDR2 YYEEEE. CDR3 region: CASSFLTARTYTF. CDR3 nucleotides: TGTGCCAGCAGCTTTCTGACAGCTAGGACCTACACCTTC. Supplemented by reference TRBV5-6 and TRBJ1-2, the full variable domain reads DAGVTQSPTHLIKTRGQQVTLRCSPKSGHDTVSWYQQALGQGPQFIFQYYEEEERQRGNFPDRFSGHQFPNYSSELNVNALLLGDSALYLCASSFLTARTYTFGSGTRLTVV.

The rearrangement joins TRBV12-5 to TRBJ1-1; 7 nucleotides match TRBD1. The CDR3 sequence is 14 residues long. Germline trimming cut 2 bases from V and 9 bases from J; bases unmatched to any gene: 9. In germline, CDR1 is LGHNT, CDR2 FRNRAP. The DNA for the CDR3 is TGTGCTAGTGGTTTGCTTGGGACAGCCATTAAAGCTTTCTTT. This translates into CASGLLGTAIKAFF.

Remarks on this clonotype: Mismatch with germline at one junction end may stem from a read error. The gene calls are TRBV15 and TRBJ2-5, with D maybe TRBD2 (6 bases). CDR1 and CDR2 from the germline V gene are LNHNV and YYDKDF (reference sequence). The CDR3 extends over 17 amino acids. The CDR3 DNA is TGTGCCATCAGCAGAGGCCCTCCGGGACTGACTCAAGAGACCCAGTACTTC. Protein: CAISRGPPGLTQETQYF.

This clonotype occurred a few times. This chain joins TRBV6-5 and TRBJ2-5, with D unresolved. This CDR3 spans 13 amino acids. V dropped 0 bases and J dropped 11 bases, with 13 bases sitting between them. Per the germline V gene, CDR1 is MNHEY and CDR2 is SVGAGI. CDR3 coding DNA: TGTGCCAGCAGTTACTCGGTCAGGAATGAGCAGTACTTC. As protein: CASSYSVRNEQYF.

The chain uses TRBV12-3 or TRBV12-4 and TRBJ2-1; 7 bases match TRBD2. J was trimmed by 6 bases and V by 5 bases; bases with no gene match: 7. This CDR3 is 14 amino acids long. The CDR3 sequence is CASSQLGGSNEQFF. The CDR3 bases are TGTGCCAGCAGTCAGCTAGGCGGGAGCAATGAGCAGTTCTTC.

V gene TRBV27 combines with J gene TRBJ2-5; D gene ambiguous. The CDR3 has 17 residues. Looked up from germline, CDR1 is MNHEY and CDR2 is SMNVEV (reference sequence). V was shortened by 0 bases and J by 3 bases, with 17 bases between the two germline ends. CDR3: CASSLSKGNSKEETQYF. CDR3 coding DNA: TGTGCCAGCAGTTTATCGAAGGGAAACAGCAAAGAAGAGACCCAGTACTTC.

The chain uses TRBV7-9 and TRBJ2-3; a weak D match, TRBD1 (6 bases). The CDR3 runs to 16 residues. V lost 5 bases and J 1 base, leaving 16 bases between the germline ends. Germline assignment: CDR1 SEHNR and CDR2 FQNEAQ (reference sequence). CDR3 DNA sequence: TGTGCCAGCAGCGTGCGACAGGTCACCGGCACAGATACGCAGTATTTT. Protein: CASSVRQVTGTDTQYF.

This chain uses TRBV5-1 with TRBJ1-2, with D unclear. V was clipped by 0 bases and J by 5 bases, with 11 bases between them. This CDR3 contains 14 residues. The germline V gene has CDR1 SGHRS and CDR2 YFSETQ. The CDR3 protein is CASSLESDSYGYTF. DNA of the CDR3: TGCGCCAGCAGCTTGGAATCGGATTCTTATGGCTACACCTTC.

The chain employs TRBV20-1 and TRBJ1-5, with 7 nucleotides matching TRBD1. Germline V CDR1 and CDR2: DFQATT, SNEGSKA (reference sequence). This CDR3 comprises 15 residues. The trim removed 6 bases at V and 2 bases at J, leaving 10 bases unmatched. The DNA for the CDR3 is TGCAGTGCCCCCTTATCAGGGGGTGGCAATCAGCCCCAGCATTTT. Residues: CSAPLSGGGNQPQHF.

Note on this clonotype: This may arise from a read error, as a much more abundant clone is one base away. The chain has TRBV12-3 or TRBV12-4 and TRBJ2-3; D not resolved. The CDR3 has 13 amino acids. V was shortened by 5 bases and J by 2 bases, with 8 bases between the two germline ends. The DNA of the CDR3 is TGTGCCAGCAGTCGAAAAATCACAGATACGCAGTATTTT. Translated, it gives CASSRKITDTQYF.

This clonotype was seen a handful of times. CDR3 DNA sequence: TGCAGTGCTAGAGGGGGGGACAGGGGTAACAATGAGCAGTTCTTC. Protein sequence: CSARGGDRGNNEQFF. The rearrangement joins TRBV20-1 to TRBJ2-1; 10 bases agree with TRBD1. J was trimmed by 5 bases and V by 1 base; bases with no gene match: 5. The CDR3 loop spans 15 amino acids. The germline gives CDR1 DFQATT, CDR2 SNEGSKA (reference sequence).

This clonotype appeared a single time. The chain is built from TRBV11-2 and TRBJ2-7, with TRBD1 matching 8 bases. There are 17 residues in the CDR3. CDR1 and CDR2 from the germline V gene are SGHAT and FQNNGV. Trimming cost V 3 bases and J 4 bases; bases outside gene matches: 14. DNA of the CDR3: TGTGCCAGCAGCTTCTACAGGGGGAAATACGATTCGTACGAGCAGTACTTC. Its translation: CASSFYRGKYDSYEQYF.

About this clonotype itself: A much larger clone differs from this one at a single base, so this may be a read error. The genes are TRBV20-1 and TRBJ2-3; the match to TRBD2 covers 8 bases. CDR3 length: 18 amino acids. Trimming at V came to 3 bases and at J to 2 bases, leaving 16 bases not matched to a gene. Germline lookup yields CDR1 DFQATT and CDR2 SNEGSKA (reference sequence). The CDR3 DNA sequence: TGCAGTGCTAGGGCCGGGACTAGAGGGGGGCTCCTCACAGATACGCAGTATTTT. It specifies CSARAGTRGGLLTDTQYF.

This clonotype has at least ten counts. V usage is TRBV12-3 or TRBV12-4 and J usage is TRBJ1-2, with no clear D. CDR3 length: 13 amino acids. V shed 2 bases and J shed 4 bases, with 8 bases lying between them. CDR3 residues: CASSLIPIYGYTF. The DNA for the CDR3 is TGTGCCAGCAGTTTAATACCAATCTATGGCTACACCTTC.

The chain has TRBV7-2 and TRBJ2-5; tentatively, D is TRBD2 (7 bases). CDR1 SGHTA and CDR2 FQGNSA come from the germline V gene. This CDR3 spans 16 amino acids. The ends were cut back, 2 bases at V and 5 bases at J, with 18 bases in the middle. The CDR3 region has the DNA TGTGCCAGCAGCTTATCCCATGCGGGGGCGCAGGAGACCCAGTACTTC. It is translated as CASSLSHAGAQETQYF.

The chain carries TRBV29-1 and TRBJ1-1; tentatively, D is TRBD1 (6 bases). The germline CDR1 and CDR2 sequences are SQVTM and ANQGSEA. The germline V and J ends were trimmed by 5 bases and 0 bases, with 13 bases remaining between them. CDR3 length: 14 amino acids. CDR3 nucleotides: TGCAGCGTTACCCAACAGGGCTTGAACACTGAAGCTTTCTTT. As protein: CSVTQQGLNTEAFF.